Below are 6 T cell receptor beta chains sequenced from a single sample in a study of a mutant IDH1 vaccine in newly diagnosed glioma (dated by TCRdb to 2020 to 2023). The protocol used for the library was the immunoSEQ multiplex PCR assay. Imported from immuneACCESS, the table was reduced by TCRdb to in-frame sequences with V and J called. These copies leave out some clones; in studies compared against another copy, an unresolved V gene accounts for under half, and the cause of the remainder is not known. Recorded for this sample are under 40,000 clones; under 80% of them occurred a single time. The biggest ten clones account for around 24% of the sample. Interpreted using the paper, the time point label stands for: week 11, during vaccination. Every vaccine dose consisted of 300 ug of a 20-mer mutant IDH1 peptide in Montanide, administered subcutaneously together with topical imiquimod. Antigen specificity for these receptors is unknown.

The sample consisted of PBMCs, taken from a glioma patient whose treatment included an IDH1 peptide vaccine. The receptors were sampled from a man aged 25-45 years with glioma.

J is TRBJ2-2 and V is TRBV10-3, with TRBD1 as a possible D gene (6 bases). The length of the CDR3 is 15 residues. V dropped 10 bases and J dropped 0 bases, with 15 bases sitting between them. Per germline, CDR1 ENHRY and CDR2 SYGVKD. Written as DNA, the CDR3 is TGTGCCACCACAAAGGGACAAGCGAACACCGGGGAGCTGTTTTTT. It is translated as CATTKGQANTGELFF.

The gene calls are TRBV5-8 and TRBJ1-1; perhaps TRBD1 as D (6 bases). The CDR3 contains 11 residues. V shed 2 bases and J shed 10 bases, with 9 bases lying between them. CDR1 is SGHTS and CDR2 is YDEGEE in the germline V gene. As DNA, the CDR3 is TGTGCCAGCAGCTTCATGACAGGAGCTTTCTTT. It specifies CASSFMTGAFF.

The rearrangement uses TRBV6-1 and TRBJ2-7; tentatively, D is TRBD2 (6 bases). CDR1 and CDR2 (germline): MNHNS, SASEGT. The V end was cut by 3 bases, the J end by 3 bases, with 18 bases between. The CDR3 totals 16 residues. The CDR3 sequence is CASSDSVGGAIYEQYF. The DNA for the CDR3 is TGTGCCAGCAGTGATTCCGTGGGGGGAGCAATCTACGAGCAGTACTTC.

In DNA form, the CDR3 reads TGTGCCAGCTCCTCCAGCGCGGGGGAGTCCTACAATGAGCAGTTCTTC. Amino acid sequence: CASSSSAGESYNEQFF. The gene calls are TRBV27 and TRBJ2-1, with 7 bases lining up with TRBD2. The CDR3 length is 16 residues. Trimming cost V 8 bases and J 1 base; bases outside gene matches: 11. The germline V gene encodes CDR1 MNHEY and CDR2 SMNVEV (reference sequence).

CDR3 DNA sequence: TGCGCCAGCAGCCAAGTGGGCCACCAAGGAAAACTGTTTTTT. This encodes CASSQVGHQGKLFF. The chain uses TRBV4-3 and TRBJ1-4, with D unclear. Per germline, CDR1 LGHNA and CDR2 YSLEER. Between the trimmed V and J ends, which lost 1 base and 10 bases, there was a span of 13 bases. This CDR3 is 14 amino acids long.

The genes are TRBV5-6 and TRBJ2-5; tentatively, D is TRBD2 (6 bases). Looked up from germline, CDR1 is SGHDT and CDR2 is YYEEEE. There are 14 residues in the CDR3. The V and J ends lost 4 bases and 3 bases respectively, with 13 bases between them. CDR3 nucleotide sequence: TGTGCCAGCAGCGCGGGACCCCCAGAAGAGACCCAGTACTTC. Amino acid sequence: CASSAGPPEETQYF.